This entry concerns a single T cell receptor beta chain. No cognate antigen has been identified for it. Per-base qualities were not stored, and no clone one base away is much larger. V and J are truncated by 7 bases and 0 bases respectively, leaving an intervening sequence of 9 bases. Counted from cysteine to phenylalanine, this CDR3 has 13 amino acids. CDR3 DNA only is kept here, 39 bases in frame from base 1. During library preparation, unique molecular identifiers were attached to individual cDNA molecules so that TCRs could be counted quantitatively and reproducibly. Each blood RNA sample was used to sequence both TCR alpha and TCR beta chains. In the paper's pipeline: A median of around 96,000 TCRs per sample was observed, with a range of about 20,000 to 750,000. V, J and CDR3 annotation of the TCR reads was carried out using the Decombinator software suite. To make PS versus PT1 abundance plots, every sample was subsampled to the same number of TCRs (28,000). Expanded TCRs were defined as absent before sensitization and observed at least eight times at the 2-week time point. TCRdb passed the public sequencing reads through fastp at Q25 and MiXCR, retaining productive beta sequences. Each record represents a unique CDR3 protein, reported with the most common genes and DNA among its rows. In this record, the V and J calls reflect TCRdb's handling and not the investigators' own analysis. In this sample the table shows around 120,000 distinct CDR3 sequences, more than 8.5% of which occur a single time. 1.3% to 1.5% of the sample goes to the ten largest clones.

The record originates from a study of human T cells and chemical hapten exposure (dated by TCRdb to the early 2020s). Context from the whole study: Libraries were pooled for sequencing, and variation in per-sample TCR yields was attributed mainly to small differences in library volumes within the pool. This study followed changes in the peripheral blood TCR repertoire in vivo during primary and secondary sensitization of alopecia patients to the hapten diphenylcyclopropenone (DPC). Study-wide conclusions, independent of this receptor: Repeated subsampling changed both the strength of the expansion versus patch-test correlation and the threshold at which the correlation became significant. No change with DPC sensitization was found in the number of TCRs above 1 in 1000 frequency, and no evidence of global repertoire structure alterations was found.

Total RNA was extracted from unfractionated whole blood collected in Tempus Blood RNA tubes. As TCR sequencing controls, a few healthy volunteers were used, with blood taken at day 0, 2 weeks and 6 weeks. Sequenced: whole blood. The rearranged segments are TRBV12-3 or TRBV12-4 and TRBJ1-1, and TRBD1 may be the D gene, going by 5 matching bases. The clonotype was recovered from a human donor in good health. Some clones in this sample may be carry-over from other donors' samples. Donor details come from another sample of the same person, matched by shared clones. The CDR3 sequence is CASNLQVNTEAFF. The nucleotide sequence reads as follows: TGTGCCAGCAACTTACAGGTGAACACTGAAGCTTTCTTT.